This TCR beta chain comes out of a study of radiation and T cells in renal cell carcinoma. Germline-derived CDR1 and CDR2 are SNHLY and FYNNEI. V was clipped by 3 bases and J by 0 bases; unmatched bases: 8. The CDR3 totals 17 residues. Method: immunoSEQ multiplex PCR; TCRdb's copy keeps in-frame clones and lacks some. This table has 100,000 to 150,000 clones, 82% appearing once. As for time point: baseline pretreatment blood. Indicated treatment: 15 Gy SBRT to primary tumor, nephrectomy 4 weeks later. This clonotype was obtained from a woman aged 55-69 years with renal cell carcinoma. The chain joins TRBV2 to TRBJ2-3; 8 nucleotides align to TRBD2. The sequences come from blood, collected from a patient whose treatment included radiotherapy and nephrectomy. This CDR3 reads CASSELASGYSTDTQYF. CDR3 bases: TGTGCCAGCAGTGAGTTGGCTAGCGGGTATAGCACAGATACGCAGTATTTT.